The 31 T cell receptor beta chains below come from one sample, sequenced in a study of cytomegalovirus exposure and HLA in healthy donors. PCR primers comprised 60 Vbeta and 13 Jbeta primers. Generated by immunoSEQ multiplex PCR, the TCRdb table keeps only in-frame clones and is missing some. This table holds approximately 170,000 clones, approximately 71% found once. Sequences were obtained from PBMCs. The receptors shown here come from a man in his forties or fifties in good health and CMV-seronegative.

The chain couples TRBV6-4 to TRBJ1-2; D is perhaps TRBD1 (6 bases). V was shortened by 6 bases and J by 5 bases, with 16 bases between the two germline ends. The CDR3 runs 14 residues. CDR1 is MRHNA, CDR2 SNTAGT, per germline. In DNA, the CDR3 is TGTGCCAGCAGACCCGGACCAGGGGATTATGGCTACACCTTC. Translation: CASRPGPGDYGYTF.

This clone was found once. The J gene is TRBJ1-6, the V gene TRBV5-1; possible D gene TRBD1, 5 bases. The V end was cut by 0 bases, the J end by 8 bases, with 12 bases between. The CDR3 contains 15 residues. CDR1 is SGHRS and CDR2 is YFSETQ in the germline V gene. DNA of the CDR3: TGCGCCAGCAGCTTGGAGGCGGGGGAACATTCACCCCTCCACTTT. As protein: CASSLEAGEHSPLHF.

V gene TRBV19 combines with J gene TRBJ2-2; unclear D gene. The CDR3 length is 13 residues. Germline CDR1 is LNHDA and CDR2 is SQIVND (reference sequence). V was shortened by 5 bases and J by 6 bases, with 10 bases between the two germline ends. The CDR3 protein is CASSERSPGELFF. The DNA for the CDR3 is TGTGCCAGTAGTGAGCGTAGTCCCGGGGAGCTGTTTTTT.

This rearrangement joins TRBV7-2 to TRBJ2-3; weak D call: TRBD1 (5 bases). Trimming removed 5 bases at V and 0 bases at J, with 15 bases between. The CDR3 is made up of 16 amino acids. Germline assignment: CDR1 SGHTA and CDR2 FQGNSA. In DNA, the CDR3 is TGTGCCAGCAGCCGTACCTGGACATCTAGCACAGATACGCAGTATTTT. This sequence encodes CASSRTWTSSTDTQYF.

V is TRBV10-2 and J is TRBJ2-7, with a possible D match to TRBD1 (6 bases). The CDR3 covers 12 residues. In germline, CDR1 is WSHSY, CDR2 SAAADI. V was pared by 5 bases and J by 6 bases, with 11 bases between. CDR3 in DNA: TGCGCCAGCAGTAACCAGGGGCCCGAGCAGTACTTC. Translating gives CASSNQGPEQYF.

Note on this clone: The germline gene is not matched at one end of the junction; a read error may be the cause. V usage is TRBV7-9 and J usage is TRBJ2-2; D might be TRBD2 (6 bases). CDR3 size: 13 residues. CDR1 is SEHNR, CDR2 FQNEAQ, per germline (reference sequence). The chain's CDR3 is CASSLGNTGGLFF. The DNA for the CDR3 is TGTGCCAGCAGCTTAGGCAACACCGGGGGGCTGTTTTTT.

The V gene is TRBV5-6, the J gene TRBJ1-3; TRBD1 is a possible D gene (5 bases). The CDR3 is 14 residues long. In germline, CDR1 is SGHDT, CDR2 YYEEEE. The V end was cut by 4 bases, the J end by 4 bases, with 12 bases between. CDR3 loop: CASSPPTAGNTIYF. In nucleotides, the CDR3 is TGTGCCAGCAGCCCCCCGACAGCCGGAAACACCATATATTTT.

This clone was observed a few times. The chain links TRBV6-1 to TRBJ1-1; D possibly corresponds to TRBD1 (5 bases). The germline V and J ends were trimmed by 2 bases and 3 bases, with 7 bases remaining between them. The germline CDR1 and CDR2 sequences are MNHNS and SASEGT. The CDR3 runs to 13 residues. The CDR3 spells CASSEQGYTEAFF. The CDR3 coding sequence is TGTGCCAGCAGTGAACAGGGATACACTGAAGCTTTCTTT.

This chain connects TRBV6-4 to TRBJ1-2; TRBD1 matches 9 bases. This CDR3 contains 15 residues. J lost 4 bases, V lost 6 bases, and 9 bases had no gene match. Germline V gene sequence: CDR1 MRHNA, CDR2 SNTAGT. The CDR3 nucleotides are TGTGCCAGCAGAGAGACAGGGGGAGGCTCCTATGGCTACACCTTC. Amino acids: CASRETGGGSYGYTF.

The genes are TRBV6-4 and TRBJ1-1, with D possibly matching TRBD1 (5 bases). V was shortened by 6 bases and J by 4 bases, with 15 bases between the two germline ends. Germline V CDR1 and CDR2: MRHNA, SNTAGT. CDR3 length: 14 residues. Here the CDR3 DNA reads TGTGCCAGCAGAGACCCCAGGGTAGTCACTGAAGCTTTCTTT. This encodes CASRDPRVVTEAFF.

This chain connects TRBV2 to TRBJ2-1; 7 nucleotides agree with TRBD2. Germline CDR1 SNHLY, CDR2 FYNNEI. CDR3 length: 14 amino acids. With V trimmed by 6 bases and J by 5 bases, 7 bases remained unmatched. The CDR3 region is CASRGGGRNNEQFF. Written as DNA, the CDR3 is TGTGCCAGCAGGGGCGGGGGAAGGAACAATGAGCAGTTCTTC.

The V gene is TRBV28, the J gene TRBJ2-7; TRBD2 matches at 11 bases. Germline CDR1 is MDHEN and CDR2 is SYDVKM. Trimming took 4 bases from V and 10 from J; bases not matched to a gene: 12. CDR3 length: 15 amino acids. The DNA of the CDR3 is TGTGCCAGCAGTTCCCCTTGGCTAGCGGGGGGCCCTCAGTACTTC. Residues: CASSSPWLAGGPQYF.

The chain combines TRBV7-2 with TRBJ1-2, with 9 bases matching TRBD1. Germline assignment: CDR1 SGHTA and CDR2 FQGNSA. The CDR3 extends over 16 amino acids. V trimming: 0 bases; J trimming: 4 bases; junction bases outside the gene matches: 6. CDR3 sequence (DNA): TGTGCCAGCAGCTTAGCGCGGACAGGGGAGGGCTATGGCTACACCTTC. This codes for CASSLARTGEGYGYTF.

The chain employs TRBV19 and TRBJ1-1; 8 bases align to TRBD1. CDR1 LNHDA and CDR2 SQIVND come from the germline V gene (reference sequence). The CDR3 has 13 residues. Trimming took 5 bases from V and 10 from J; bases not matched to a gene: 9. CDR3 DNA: TGTGCCAGTAGTGACATCAGGGGGCTTGGAGCTTTCTTT. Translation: CASSDIRGLGAFF.

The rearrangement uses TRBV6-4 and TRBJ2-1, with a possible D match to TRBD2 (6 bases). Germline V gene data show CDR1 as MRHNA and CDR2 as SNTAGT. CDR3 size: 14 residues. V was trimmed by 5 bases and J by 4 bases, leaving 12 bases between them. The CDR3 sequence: CASSTEGSYNEQFF. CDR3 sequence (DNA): TGTGCCAGCAGTACGGAGGGATCTTACAATGAGCAGTTCTTC.

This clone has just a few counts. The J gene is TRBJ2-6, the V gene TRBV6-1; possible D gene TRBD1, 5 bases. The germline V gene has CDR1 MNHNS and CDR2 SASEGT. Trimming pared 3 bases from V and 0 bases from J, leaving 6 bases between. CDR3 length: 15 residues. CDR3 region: CASSETASGANVLTF. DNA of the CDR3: TGTGCCAGCAGTGAGACAGCCTCTGGGGCCAACGTCCTGACTTTC.

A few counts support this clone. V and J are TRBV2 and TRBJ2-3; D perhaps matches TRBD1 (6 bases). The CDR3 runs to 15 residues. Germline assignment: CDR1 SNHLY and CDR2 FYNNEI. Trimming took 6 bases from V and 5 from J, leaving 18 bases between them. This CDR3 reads CASSPSGDSGDTQYF. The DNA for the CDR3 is TGTGCCAGCAGCCCTTCAGGGGATTCGGGAGATACGCAGTATTTT.

This chain's CDR3 is CASSLQSGITNEKLFF. The CDR3 region has the DNA TGTGCCAGCAGCTTACAATCGGGGATCACTAATGAAAAACTGTTTTTT. The V and J genes are TRBV13 and TRBJ1-4, with D unclear. Trimming left V 2 bases short and J 2 bases short, with 12 bases between. This CDR3 spans 16 amino acids. Germline lookup yields CDR1 PRHDT and CDR2 FYEKMQ (reference sequence).

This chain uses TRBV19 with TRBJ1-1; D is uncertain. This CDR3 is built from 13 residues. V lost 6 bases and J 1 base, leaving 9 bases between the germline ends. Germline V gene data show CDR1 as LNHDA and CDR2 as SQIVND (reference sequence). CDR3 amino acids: CASSNRGNTEAFF. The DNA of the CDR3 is TGTGCCAGTAGCAATCGGGGGAACACTGAAGCTTTCTTT.

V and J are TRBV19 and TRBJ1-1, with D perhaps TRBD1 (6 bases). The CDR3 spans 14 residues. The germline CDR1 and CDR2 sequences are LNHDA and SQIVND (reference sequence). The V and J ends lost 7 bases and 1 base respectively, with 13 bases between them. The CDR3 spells CASKPWDTNTEAFF. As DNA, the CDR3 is TGTGCCAGTAAACCTTGGGACACGAACACTGAAGCTTTCTTT.

Here the CDR3 reads CASSHSDTQYF. The CDR3 nucleotides read TGTGCCAGCAGCCACTCAGATACGCAGTATTTT. J is TRBJ2-3 and V is TRBV7-2; D is unresolved. V lost 5 bases and J lost 4, with 4 bases in between. Per the germline V gene, CDR1 is SGHTA and CDR2 is FQGNSA. The CDR3 length is 11 residues.

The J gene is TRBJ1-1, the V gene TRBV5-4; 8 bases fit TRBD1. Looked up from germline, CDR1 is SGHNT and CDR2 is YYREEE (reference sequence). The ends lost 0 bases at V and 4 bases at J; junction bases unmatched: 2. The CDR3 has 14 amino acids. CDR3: CASSLADRGTEAFF. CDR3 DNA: TGTGCCAGCAGCTTGGCTGACAGGGGCACTGAAGCTTTCTTT. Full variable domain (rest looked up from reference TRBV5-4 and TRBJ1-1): ETGVTQSPTHLIKTRGQQVTLRCSSQSGHNTVSWYQQALGQGPQFIFQYYREEENGRGNFPPRFSGLQFPNYSSELNVNALELDDSALYLCASSLADRGTEAFFGQGTRLTVV.

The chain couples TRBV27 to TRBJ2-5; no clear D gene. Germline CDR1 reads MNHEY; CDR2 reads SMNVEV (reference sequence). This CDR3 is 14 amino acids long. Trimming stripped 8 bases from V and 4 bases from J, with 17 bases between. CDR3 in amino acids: CASRPTGARETQYF. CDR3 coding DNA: TGTGCCAGCCGTCCGACGGGTGCTCGAGAGACCCAGTACTTC.

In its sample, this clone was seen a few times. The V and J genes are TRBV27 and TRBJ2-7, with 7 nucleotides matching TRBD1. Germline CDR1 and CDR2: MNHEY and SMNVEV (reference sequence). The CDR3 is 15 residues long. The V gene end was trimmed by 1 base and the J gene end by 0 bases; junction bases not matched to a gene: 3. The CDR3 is CASSLYRTGSYEQYF. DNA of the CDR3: TGTGCCAGCAGTTTATATCGGACAGGCTCCTACGAGCAGTACTTC.

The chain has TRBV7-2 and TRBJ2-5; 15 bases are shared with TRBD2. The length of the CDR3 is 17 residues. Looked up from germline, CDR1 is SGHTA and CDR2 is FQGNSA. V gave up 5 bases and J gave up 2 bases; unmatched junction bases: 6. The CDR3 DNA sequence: TGTGCCAGCAGCGCACCGGGACTAGCGGGAGGTCAAGAGACCCAGTACTTC. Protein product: CASSAPGLAGGQETQYF.

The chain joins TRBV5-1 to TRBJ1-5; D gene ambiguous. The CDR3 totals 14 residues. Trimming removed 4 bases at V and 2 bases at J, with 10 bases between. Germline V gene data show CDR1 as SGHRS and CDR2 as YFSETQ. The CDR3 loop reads CASSAGTGNQPQHF. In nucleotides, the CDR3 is TGCGCCAGCAGCGCCGGTACAGGCAATCAGCCCCAGCATTTT.

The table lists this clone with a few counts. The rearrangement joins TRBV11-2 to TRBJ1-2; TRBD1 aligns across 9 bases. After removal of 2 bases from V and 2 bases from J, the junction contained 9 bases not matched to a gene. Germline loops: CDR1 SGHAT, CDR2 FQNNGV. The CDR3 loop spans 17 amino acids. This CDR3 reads CASSLRQGGLANYGYTF. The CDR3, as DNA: TGTGCCAGCAGCTTACGACAGGGGGGGTTAGCGAACTATGGCTACACCTTC.

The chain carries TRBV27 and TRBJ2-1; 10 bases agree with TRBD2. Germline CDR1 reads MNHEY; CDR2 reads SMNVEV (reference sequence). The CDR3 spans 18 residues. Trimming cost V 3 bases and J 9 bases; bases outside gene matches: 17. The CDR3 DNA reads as TGTGCCAGCAGTTTCTCCGCCGCCCTAGCGGGGGTCCGGGGTGAGCAGTTCTTC. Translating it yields CASSFSAALAGVRGEQFF.

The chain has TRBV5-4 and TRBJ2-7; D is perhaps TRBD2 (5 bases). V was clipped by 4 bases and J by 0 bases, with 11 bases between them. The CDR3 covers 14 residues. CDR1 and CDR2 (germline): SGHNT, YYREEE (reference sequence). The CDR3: CASSLGVASYEQYF. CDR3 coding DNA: TGTGCCAGCAGCCTCGGGGTTGCCTCCTACGAGCAGTACTTC.

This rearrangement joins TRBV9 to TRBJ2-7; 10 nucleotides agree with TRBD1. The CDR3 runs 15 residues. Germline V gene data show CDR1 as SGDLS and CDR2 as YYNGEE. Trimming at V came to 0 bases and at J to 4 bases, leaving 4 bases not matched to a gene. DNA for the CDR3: TGTGCCAGCAGCGTAGACCCGGGACAGGGGTACGAGCAGTACTTC. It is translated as CASSVDPGQGYEQYF.

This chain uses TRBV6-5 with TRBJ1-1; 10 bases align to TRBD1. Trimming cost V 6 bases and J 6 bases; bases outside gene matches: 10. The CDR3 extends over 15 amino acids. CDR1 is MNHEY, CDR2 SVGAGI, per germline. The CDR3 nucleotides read TGTGCCAGCAGCTTCGGACAGGGGGTTCAACCTGAAGCTTTCTTT. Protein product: CASSFGQGVQPEAFF.